This TCR beta chain was captured by sequencing in a study of T cell responses to AZD1222 COVID-19 vaccine. Study-level findings and limits: Spike was spanned by vaccine-associated CD4 TCRs, which were dominant at 160-218 and 743-854. Females outnumbered males among donors, who were mostly white British; clonal diversity was possibly underestimated.

With 2 bases removed from V and 0 bases from J, the gap between germline ends came to 10 bases. Germline V gene data show CDR1 as MNHNY and CDR2 as SVGAGI (reference sequence). CDR3 length: 15 residues. On this clone: The target antigen is unknown.

Profiled with immunoSEQ multiplex PCR; TCRdb holds only in-frame clones, not every one. The sample includes tens of thousands of clones, under 95% of them seen just once. Sequencing was performed on peripheral blood, taken 28 days after the second AZD1222 dose. This chain connects TRBV6-6 to TRBJ2-5; the D gene is possibly TRBD1 (6 bases). This TCR was recovered from an adult who received the AZD1222 COVID-19 vaccine. In nucleotides, the CDR3 is TGTGCCAGCAGTTACGGGGACACAGACCAAGAGACCCAGTACTTC. It is translated as CASSYGDTDQETQYF.